The source of this T cell receptor (beta chain) is a study of CD8 T cells in Susac syndrome. Study overall: Of the sequenced Susac syndrome patients, six had active disease and about 8 were in remission.

Germline values: CDR1 SNHLY, CDR2 FYNNEI. Trimming took 7 bases from V and 4 from J; bases not matched to a gene: 5. This CDR3 region has 15 residues. The authors reverse transcribed 0.5 to 1 ug RNA with random hexamers. TCRdb recomputed calls from the immunoSEQ multiplex PCR reads with MiXCR, one row per CDR3 protein. Counted here are approximately 180,000 distinct CDR3 sequences, roughly 94% occurring once; the ten biggest clones make up 0.099%. CD8+ and CD4+ T cells from blood underwent TCR beta sequencing. What was sequenced was CD4+ T cells from PBMCs. The J gene is TRBJ2-1, the V gene TRBV2; 12 nucleotides line up with TRBD2. The receptor was isolated from a human donor with Susac syndrome. The CDR3 DNA is TGTGCCAGCACCGCCGGGACTAGCGGGTACAATGAGCAGTTCTTC. It yields the protein CASTAGTSGYNEQFF.